This TCR beta chain appears in the sequencing data of a study of blood T cell repertoires in COVID-19. As for the study in general: Sample material is recorded as cDNA or gDNA derived from T cells, B-cell-depleted T cells, or PBMCs.

This CDR3 is built from 16 residues. Trimming cost V 8 bases and J 5 bases; bases outside gene matches: 14. Germline V lookup: CDR1 SEHNR, CDR2 FQNEAQ (reference sequence). Profiled with immunoSEQ multiplex PCR; TCRdb holds only in-frame clones, not every one. The profile shows hundreds of thousands of clones, approximately 80% of them singletons. The study recruited people aged 18 to 89 years across some 23 US areas. V and J are TRBV7-9 and TRBJ1-4, with 7 nucleotides matching TRBD1. Material for sequencing was PBMCs or T cells enriched from blood (not recorded which). The clonotype was recovered from a man aged 30 to 45 with acute COVID-19. CDR3 protein: CASGILDRVQNEKLFF. In nucleotides, the CDR3 is TGTGCCAGCGGCATACTTGACAGGGTTCAGAATGAAAAACTGTTTTTT.